This TCR beta chain was profiled in a study of cytomegalovirus exposure and HLA in healthy donors (dated by TCRdb to 2016 to 2017). For the study in its entirety: In an earlier analysis of roughly 500 of the donors, under 300 Gb of sequence data and roughly 100 million unique TCR beta sequences from roughly 180 million T cells were reported. An early release that covered some 630 HLA-typed donors contained approximately 320 gigabases of sequencing data and approximately 85 million unique TCR sequences. Of the 350 to 450 genotyped donors, over 65% fell in the genetic ancestry cluster associated with self-reported Caucasian donors. The study aimed to test whether cataloging public T cell receptors could reveal signatures of past pathogen exposure. The study used immunosequencing to profile the T cell repertoires of 600 to 850 subjects and linked those repertoires to cytomegalovirus serostatus. In addition to the first cohort of 650 to 750 subjects, a separate validation cohort of 120 different subjects was used. The study combined high-throughput TCR immunosequencing, statistical association of individual TCRs with disease status, and machine learning to predict cytomegalovirus infection status. In a later analysis, previously published TCR beta repertoires from several hundred donors were re-analyzed and high-resolution HLA genotyping was added so that TCR occurrence patterns could be studied. Rather than using new phenotypic data, the later analysis identified candidate immune exposures from TCR beta sequences and from how often those sequences occurred across donors. To decide whether each TCR beta V gene segment behaved as functional or pseudogenic, an earlier analysis of some 600 of the donors relied on high-throughput TCR beta sequencing. Donor age, sex, ethnicity and CMV serostatus were compiled alongside the repertoire data. Genome-wide SNP genotypes for about three fifths of the 666 donors were used in a later genetic analysis, which treated that subset as a discovery cohort. Every repertoire in the discovery cohort had been generated on one and the same sequencing platform. HLA typing included class I and class II loci at four-digit resolution. Typing coverage differed by locus: A, B, C, DRB1 and DQB1 were typed in roughly 620-630 donors, DQA1 in 522, DPA1 in 600 to 610, and DPB1 in 472. Five DR-DQ haplotypes were handled as single units for association and clustering, since linkage in the cohort was strong. Across under 500 genotyped donors of the cohort, an average of approximately 220,000 unique TCR beta nucleotide sequences per donor were sequenced, and 15% to 20% of those sequences were non-productive.

To prepare the library, the immunoSEQ multiplex PCR assay was applied. For the multiplex PCR, a mixture combining 60 forward primers for TCR Vbeta segments and 13 reverse primers for TCR Jbeta segments was used. The CDR3 region of rearranged TCR beta genes was amplified from genomic DNA with a multiplex PCR assay. Amplified TCR beta libraries were sequenced as 87-base-pair reads on the Illumina HiSeq System. Concerning the study's data processing: In a later analysis, roughly 80 million unique TCR beta chains were counted across the 500 to 850 repertoires, and about 10 million of these chains were shared by at least two donors. To remove PCR and sequencing errors, raw reads were error-corrected and collapsed into unique sequences using a nearest-neighbor algorithm that merged closely related sequences. To assign V, D and J gene segments, CDR3 sequences were aligned to IMGT reference sequences. Each retained sequence needed at least a six-nucleotide match to both a V gene segment and a J gene segment. Rearrangements were called productive when the CDR3 lacked stop codons and stayed in frame with V and J; all others were non-productive. Following IMGT convention, CDR3 was defined as the stretch from the second conserved V-encoded cysteine up to the conserved J-encoded phenylalanine. The earlier analysis of about 620 of the donors excluded sequences that lacked an unambiguous match to a single V gene segment. An earlier analysis of some 610 of the donors called V segments functional above 56.7% productive rearrangements and segregating when the between-donor standard deviation exceeded 5%. A statistical classification framework was built to diagnose cytomegalovirus status from the catalog of TCR beta chain sequences. A later analysis assigned V and J genes by comparing TCR nucleotide sequences with IMGT/GENE-DB human TR gene sequences. A later analysis assigned CDR3 sequences and most-parsimonious VDJ recombination scenarios with the TCRdist pipeline. In a later analysis, each TCR beta chain was defined by its CDR3 amino acid sequence together with its V-gene family, and reads without a unique V-gene family were excluded. As a way to deal with suspected cross-contamination and a sequencing artifact, a later analysis dropped over 550 nucleotide sequences that were highly shared and had low generation probability. For each public chain, a later analysis derived a clonal expansion index from normalized ranks of inferred template counts within each repertoire. A later analysis computed generation probabilities with a VDJ recombination model fitted to out-of-frame rearrangements, and checked the results against IGoR. A later analysis scored TCR-TCR, TCR-HLA and TCR-CMV co-occurrence with hypergeometric tests, applying a repertoire-size bias correction to TCR pairs. A later analysis estimated false discovery rates by permuting HLA or CMV assignments 20 times. In a later analysis, co-occurring TCRs were grouped with DBSCAN, and TCRdist sequence similarity was added when clustering was performed within HLA-allele-positive subsets. Co-occurrence clustering excluded repertoires with fewer than 30,000 or more than 120,000 public chains, plus five with anomalous nucleotide sharing. Sourced from immuneACCESS, this table was stored by TCRdb with only in-frame sequences that have V and J called. A share of the clones is absent; for the studies checked, an unresolved V gene accounts for under half, and the remainder has no known explanation. V, J and clone size derive from that table, while D and trimming were established from the DNA sequence. Here the sample has roughly 100,000 clones; about three quarters occur a single time. The ten top clones hold under 7.5% of the sample.

As for this clone: The specificity of this receptor is unknown. The record has no base qualities; no much larger clone is one base away.

Its CDR3 holds 13 amino acids, cysteine through phenylalanine. Only the CDR3 DNA is retained, 39 bases long and in frame from the first base. The CDR1 and CDR2 encoded by the germline V gene are SGHNT and YENEEA. At the junction V is shortened by 7 bases and J by 9 bases, with 18 bases in between. The cohort consisted of 666 healthy bone marrow donors. At the time of sampling, all cohort members were nominally healthy, though unrecorded immune exposures were likely present. The donor tested CMV seropositive and was one of the 289 seropositive cohort members. A peripheral blood sample was collected from each donor, and TCR beta sequencing was performed on peripheral blood mononuclear cells. The Qiagen DNeasy Blood Extraction Kit was used to extract genomic DNA from the blood cell samples. Broader findings and caveats from the paper: A later analysis found that TCR association rates varied across HLA loci, with DRB1 alleles showing the most associated TCRs and HLA-C alleles the fewest. Because the 87-base-pair reads could not distinguish some IMGT-functional V segments, including TRBV6-2 and TRBV6-3, those segments were excluded. A cluster of highly shared sequence variants was judged likely to represent a technical artifact of the sequencing pipeline. Most TCR sequences were seen in very few donors, while some public TCRs were found in many individuals. When HLA alleles, especially DR and DQ, strongly co-occurred, attributing TCR associations to individual alleles was difficult. A total of around 150 TCR beta chains were listed by the study as associated with cytomegalovirus. Presence/absence analyses assumed roughly uniform sequencing depth across donors, an assumption that may not hold. In a later analysis, HLA-associated TCR beta chains showed more clonal expansion and lower generation probabilities than non-associated chains that were equally common. Because HLA typing was unavailable for some donors at each locus, only the typed subset was used in association tests. V-gene and J-gene trimming of TCR beta chains was associated with a missense DCLRE1C variant in a later genetic analysis, and the association was replicated in an independent cohort. In an earlier analysis of 587 of the donors, most TCR beta V segments appeared in productive rearrangements about 87% or about 30% of the time, broadly matching IMGT annotations. A later analysis reported that several top co-occurrence clusters appeared linked to parvovirus B19, influenza, CMV and Epstein-Barr virus. Linkage disequilibrium might explain the correlated functional status among segregating V segments, but an unknown experimental factor could not be ruled out. The classifier was reported to diagnose cytomegalovirus status with high specificity and sensitivity in both the original and validation cohorts. Immune exposure information for the cohort was limited to CMV serostatus. A further reported finding was that TCR beta sequences accurately predicted the HLA-A and HLA-B alleles for most subjects in the first cohort. The earlier analysis of nearly 600 of the donors excluded some 16 rarely observed V segments, including chromosome 9 orphons, because counts were too low. The authors suggested that the approach could potentially be extended to other disease states and immunological phenotypes. In a later genetic analysis, fewer N-insertions in productive TCRs were reported among donors in an Asian-associated ancestry cluster than the roughly 640-donor mean. In vitro tests confirmed that a few of the cytomegalovirus-associated TCR beta chains recognize cytomegalovirus antigens. In a later analysis, most CMV-associated TCR beta chains were found to appear HLA-restricted, with HLA associations seemingly driven largely by CMV exposure. The cohort was sequenced for TCR beta chains only, and without alpha or paired-chain data the features that could be detected were limited. In a later analysis, about 17,000 TCR beta sequences were associated with specific HLA alleles at a false discovery rate of 0.05.

The chain employs TRBV11-3 and TRBJ1-2; no D gene is confidently identified. Sequencing was done on a sample of PBMCs. The source is a woman aged 50 to 65 in good health and CMV-seropositive. The CDR3 protein: CASKLTGGGSYTF. The DNA is TGTGCCAGCAAACTAACCGGAGGAGGAAGCTACACCTTC.